This TCR beta chain was profiled in a study of blood T cell repertoires in COVID-19 (TCRdb year 2020). For the study in its entirety: Collaborator samples came from the United States, Italy and Spain and covered acute and convalescent phases of COVID-19. The material from the prospective study consisted of cDNA or gDNA derived from T cells, B-cell-depleted T cells, or PBMCs. Subjects who had been exposed to COVID-19, were actively infected with it, or had recovered from it provided the deeply sampled blood TCRbeta repertoires that made up the dataset. The repertoires were made available in a free public database intended to serve as a resource for research on the immune response to SARS-CoV-2. Samples came from the ongoing ImmuneRACE study (first 160 participants) plus 1,254 subjects from 6 global collaborators. Sample metadata almost always included a de-identified subject ID, COVID-19 status, age in years and sex. HLA class I and class II types, where available, came from metadata supplied by the sample provider rather than from assay-based typing.

Whole blood was collected in K2EDTA tubes by collaborating institutions according to the institutions' own protocols. Collaborator samples were shipped for TCRbeta analysis as frozen whole blood, isolated PBMCs, or DNA extracted from either sample type. The immunoSEQ Assay, a bias-controlled multiplex PCR, was used to amplify TCRbeta CDR3 regions from genomic DNA. From the authors' description of their analysis: The number of nucleated cells in each sample was estimated from the amplification of reference gene primers within the assay. To quantify the absolute abundance of each unique TCRbeta CDR3 rearrangement, sequence reads were collapsed and filtered. For each sample, productive Simpson clonality was calculated as the square root of Simpson's diversity index over productive rearrangements. The table was pulled from immuneACCESS by TCRdb, which kept in-frame rearrangements only. Such tables lose some clones; where checked, under half of the loss comes from unresolved V genes, and the rest has no known cause. For V, J and clone size, that table is used; D and trimming come from the DNA. This sample holds approximately 11,000 clones; over 80% were observed only once. The top ten hold roughly 13% of the sample.

General study outcomes and caveats: How much clinical and demographic metadata was included differed by source and by participant, and the metadata was provided uncurated.

The CDR3 starts with the cysteine, ends with the phenylalanine, and has 11 residues. CDR3 DNA is the only sequence kept; it has 33 bases, read in frame from the first base. V is cut back by 7 bases and J by 6 bases, with 2 bases in the junction unmatched. The germline V gene sets CDR1 to MGHDK and CDR2 to SYGVNS. Remarks on this clone: The antigen this receptor binds is unknown. No clone much larger than this one lies a single base away; base qualities are absent.

This clonotype was sampled from a human donor in a cohort sampled during active COVID-19. Sample: peripheral blood. The chain uses TRBV25-1 and TRBJ1-1; the junction holds 7 bases that match TRBD1. The DNA sequence is as follows: TGTGCCAGCACTGGACAGGCTGAAGCTTTCTTT. The encoded protein is CASTGQAEAFF.